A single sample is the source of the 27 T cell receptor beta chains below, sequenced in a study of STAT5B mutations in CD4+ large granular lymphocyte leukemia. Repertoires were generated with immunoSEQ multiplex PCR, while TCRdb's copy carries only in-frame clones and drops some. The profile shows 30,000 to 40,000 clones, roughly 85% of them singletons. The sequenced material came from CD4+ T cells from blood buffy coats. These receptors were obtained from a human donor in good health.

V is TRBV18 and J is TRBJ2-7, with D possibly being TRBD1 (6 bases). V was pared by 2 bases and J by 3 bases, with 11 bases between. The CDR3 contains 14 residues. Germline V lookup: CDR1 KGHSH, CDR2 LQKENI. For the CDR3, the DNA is TGTGCCAGCTCACCAGGACAGAACCGCTACGAGCAGTACTTC. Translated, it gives CASSPGQNRYEQYF.

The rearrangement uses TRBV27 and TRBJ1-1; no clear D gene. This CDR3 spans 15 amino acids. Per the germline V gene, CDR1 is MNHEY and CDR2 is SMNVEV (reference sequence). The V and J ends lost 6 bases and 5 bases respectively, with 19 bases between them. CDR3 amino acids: CASSFWGSSSTEAFF. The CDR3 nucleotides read TGTGCCAGCAGCTTTTGGGGTTCCTCTTCAACTGAAGCTTTCTTT.

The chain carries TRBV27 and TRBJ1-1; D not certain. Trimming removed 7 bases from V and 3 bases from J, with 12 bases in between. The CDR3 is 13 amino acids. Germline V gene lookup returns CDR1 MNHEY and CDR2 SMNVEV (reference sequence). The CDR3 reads CASTPGGDTEAFF. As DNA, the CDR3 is TGTGCCAGCACCCCAGGTGGGGACACTGAAGCTTTCTTT.

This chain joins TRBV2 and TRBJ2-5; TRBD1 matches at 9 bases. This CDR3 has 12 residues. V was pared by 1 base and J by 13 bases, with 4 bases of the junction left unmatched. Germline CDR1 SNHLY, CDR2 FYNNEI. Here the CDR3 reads CASSEGDRAGYF. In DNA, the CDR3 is TGTGCCAGCAGTGAAGGGGACAGGGCTGGGTACTTC.

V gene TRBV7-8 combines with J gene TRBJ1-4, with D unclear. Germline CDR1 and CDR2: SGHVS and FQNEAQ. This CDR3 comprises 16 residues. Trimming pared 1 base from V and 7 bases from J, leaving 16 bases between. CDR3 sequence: CASSLGTLGAREKLFF. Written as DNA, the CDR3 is TGTGCCAGCAGCTTAGGCACCTTGGGAGCTCGTGAAAAACTGTTTTTT.

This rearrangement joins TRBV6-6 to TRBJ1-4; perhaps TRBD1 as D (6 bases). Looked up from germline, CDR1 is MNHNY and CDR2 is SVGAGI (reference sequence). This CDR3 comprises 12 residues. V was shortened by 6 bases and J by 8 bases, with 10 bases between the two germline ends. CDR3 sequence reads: CASRQGTEKLFF. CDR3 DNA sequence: TGTGCCAGCAGACAAGGGACAGAAAAACTGTTTTTT.

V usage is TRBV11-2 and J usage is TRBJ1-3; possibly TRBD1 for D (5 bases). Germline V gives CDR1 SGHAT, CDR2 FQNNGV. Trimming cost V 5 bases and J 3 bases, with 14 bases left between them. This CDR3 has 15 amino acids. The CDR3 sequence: CASSAPGLGGNTIYF. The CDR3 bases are TGTGCCAGCAGCGCCCCGGGACTAGGTGGAAACACCATATATTTT.

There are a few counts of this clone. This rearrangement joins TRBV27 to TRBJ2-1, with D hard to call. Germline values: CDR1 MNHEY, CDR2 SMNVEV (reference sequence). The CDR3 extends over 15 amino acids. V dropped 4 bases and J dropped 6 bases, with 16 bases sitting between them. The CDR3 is CASSSTAVTANEQFF. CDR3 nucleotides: TGTGCCAGCAGTTCGACGGCCGTTACGGCCAATGAGCAGTTCTTC.

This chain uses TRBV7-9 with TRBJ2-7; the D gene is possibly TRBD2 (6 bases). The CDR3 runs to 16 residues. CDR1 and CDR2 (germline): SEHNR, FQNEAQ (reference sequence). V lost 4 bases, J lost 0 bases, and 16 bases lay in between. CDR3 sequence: CASSSSGRGSSYEQYF. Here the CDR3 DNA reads TGTGCCAGCAGCTCATCAGGACGGGGGAGCTCCTACGAGCAGTACTTC.

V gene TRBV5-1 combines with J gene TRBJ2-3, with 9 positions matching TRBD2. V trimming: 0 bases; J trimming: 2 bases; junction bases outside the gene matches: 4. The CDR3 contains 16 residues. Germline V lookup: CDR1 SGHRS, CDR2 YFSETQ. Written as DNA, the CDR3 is TGCGCCAGCAGCTTGGGACTAGCGGCGAACACAGATACGCAGTATTTT. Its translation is CASSLGLAANTDTQYF.

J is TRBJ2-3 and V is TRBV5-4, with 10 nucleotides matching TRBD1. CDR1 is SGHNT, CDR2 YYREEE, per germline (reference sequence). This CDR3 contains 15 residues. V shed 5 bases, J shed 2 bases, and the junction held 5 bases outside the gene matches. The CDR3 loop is CASRRDRGVTDTQYF. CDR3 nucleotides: TGTGCCAGCAGGCGGGACAGGGGAGTCACAGATACGCAGTATTTT.

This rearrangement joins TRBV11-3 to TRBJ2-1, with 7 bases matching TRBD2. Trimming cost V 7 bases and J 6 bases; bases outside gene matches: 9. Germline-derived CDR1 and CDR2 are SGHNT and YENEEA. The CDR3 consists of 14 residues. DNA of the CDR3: TGTGCCAGCAAATCGGGCGGGAGTGTCAATGAGCAGTTCTTC. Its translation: CASKSGGSVNEQFF.

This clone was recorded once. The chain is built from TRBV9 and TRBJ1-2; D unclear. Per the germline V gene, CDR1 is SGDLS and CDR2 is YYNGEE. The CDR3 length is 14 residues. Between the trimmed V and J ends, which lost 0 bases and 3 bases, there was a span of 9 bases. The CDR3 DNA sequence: TGTGCCAGCAGCGTAGCTACGGCAGACTATGGCTACACCTTC. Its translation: CASSVATADYGYTF.

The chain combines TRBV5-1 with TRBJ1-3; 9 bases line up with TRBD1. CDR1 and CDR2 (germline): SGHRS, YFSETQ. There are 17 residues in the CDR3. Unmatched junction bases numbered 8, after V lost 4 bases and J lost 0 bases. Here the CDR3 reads CASSQGQGPFSGNTIYF. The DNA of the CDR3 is TGCGCCAGCAGCCAGGGACAGGGCCCCTTCTCTGGAAACACCATATATTTT.

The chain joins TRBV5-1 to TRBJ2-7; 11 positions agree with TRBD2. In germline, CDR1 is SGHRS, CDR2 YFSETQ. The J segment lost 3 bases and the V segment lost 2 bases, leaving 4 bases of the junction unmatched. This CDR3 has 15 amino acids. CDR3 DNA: TGCGCCAGCAGCTTAACTAGCGGGAGTGTCTACGAGCAGTACTTC. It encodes CASSLTSGSVYEQYF.

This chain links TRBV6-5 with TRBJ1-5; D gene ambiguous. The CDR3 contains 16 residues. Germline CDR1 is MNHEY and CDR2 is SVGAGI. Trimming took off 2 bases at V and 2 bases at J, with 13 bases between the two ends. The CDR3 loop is CASSYTRPAGNQPQHF. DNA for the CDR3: TGTGCCAGCAGTTACACCCGGCCGGCCGGCAATCAGCCCCAGCATTTT.

CDR3: CASSRGTITDTQYF. The DNA for the CDR3 is TGTGCCAGCAGCCGAGGGACTATAACAGATACGCAGTATTTT. The chain uses TRBV11-2 and TRBJ2-3; 7 nucleotides match TRBD2. The CDR3 totals 14 residues. The ends lost 5 bases at V and 3 bases at J; junction bases unmatched: 5. CDR1 SGHAT and CDR2 FQNNGV come from the germline V gene. The full variable domain, rest sourced from reference TRBV11-2 and TRBJ2-3, is EAGVAQSPRYKIIEKRQSVAFWCNPISGHATLYWYQQILGQGPKLLIQFQNNGVVDDSQLPKDRFSAERLKGVDSTLKIQPAKLEDSAVYLCASSRGTITDTQYFGPGTRLTVL.

CDR3 residues: CASRATGGEGPQHF. CDR3 DNA sequence: TGTGCCAGCAGGGCTACAGGGGGCGAAGGGCCCCAGCATTTT. This chain uses TRBV6-1 with TRBJ1-5, with 9 bases that match TRBD1. Per germline, CDR1 MNHNS and CDR2 SASEGT. The J segment lost 9 bases and the V segment lost 6 bases, leaving 9 bases of the junction unmatched. The CDR3 has 14 residues.

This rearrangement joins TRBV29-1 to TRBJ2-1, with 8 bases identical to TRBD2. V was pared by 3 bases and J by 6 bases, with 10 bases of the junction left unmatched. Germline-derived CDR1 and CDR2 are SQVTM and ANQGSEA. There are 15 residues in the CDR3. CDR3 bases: TGCAGCGTTGATAGATCCGCTAGCGGGTTCAATGAGCAGTTCTTC. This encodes CSVDRSASGFNEQFF.

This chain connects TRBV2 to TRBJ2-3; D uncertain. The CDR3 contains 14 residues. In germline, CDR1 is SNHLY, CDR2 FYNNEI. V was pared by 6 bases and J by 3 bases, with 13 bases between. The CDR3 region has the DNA TGTGCCAGCAGCGACAACTGGCAGACAGATACGCAGTATTTT. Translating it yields CASSDNWQTDTQYF.

CDR3: CASSLGHGYTF. The CDR3 region has the DNA TGTGCCAGCAGCTTAGGCCATGGCTACACCTTC. The chain links TRBV7-9 to TRBJ1-2, with D unresolved. The CDR3 consists of 11 residues. The ends were cut back, 1 base at V and 6 bases at J, with 3 bases in the middle. Germline CDR1 is SEHNR and CDR2 is FQNEAQ (reference sequence).

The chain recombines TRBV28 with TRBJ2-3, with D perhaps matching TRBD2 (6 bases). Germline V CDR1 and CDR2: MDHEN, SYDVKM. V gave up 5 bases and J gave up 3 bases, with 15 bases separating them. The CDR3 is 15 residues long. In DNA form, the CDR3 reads TGTGCCAGCAGTCCCGGGACTGGCGTGACAGATACGCAGTATTTT. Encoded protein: CASSPGTGVTDTQYF.

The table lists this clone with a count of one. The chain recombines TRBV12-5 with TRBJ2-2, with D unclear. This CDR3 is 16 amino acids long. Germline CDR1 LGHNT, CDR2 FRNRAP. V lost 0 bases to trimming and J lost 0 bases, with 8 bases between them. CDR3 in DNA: TGTGCTAGTGGTTTGGTCCGAGACACGAACACCGGGGAGCTGTTTTTT. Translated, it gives CASGLVRDTNTGELFF.

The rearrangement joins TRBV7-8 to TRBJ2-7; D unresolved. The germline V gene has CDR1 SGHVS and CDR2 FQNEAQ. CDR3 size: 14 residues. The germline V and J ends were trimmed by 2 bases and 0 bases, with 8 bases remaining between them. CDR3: CASSLRTTSYEQYF. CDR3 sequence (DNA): TGTGCCAGCAGCTTAAGGACCACCTCCTACGAGCAGTACTTC.

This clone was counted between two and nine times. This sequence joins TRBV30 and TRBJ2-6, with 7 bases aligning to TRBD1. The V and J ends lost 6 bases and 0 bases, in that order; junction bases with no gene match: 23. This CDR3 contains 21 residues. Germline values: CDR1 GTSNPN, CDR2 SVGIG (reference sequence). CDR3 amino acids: CACRDSSWGLARDSGANVLTF. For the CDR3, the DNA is TGTGCCTGTCGGGACAGCAGCTGGGGGCTTGCTAGAGACTCTGGGGCCAACGTCCTGACTTTC. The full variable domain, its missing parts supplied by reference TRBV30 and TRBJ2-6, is SQTIHQWPATLVQPVGSPLSLECTVEGTSNPNLYWYRQAAGRGLQLLFYSVGIGQISSEVPQNLSASRPQDRQFILSSKKLLLSDSGFYLCACRDSSWGLARDSGANVLTFGAGSRLTVL.

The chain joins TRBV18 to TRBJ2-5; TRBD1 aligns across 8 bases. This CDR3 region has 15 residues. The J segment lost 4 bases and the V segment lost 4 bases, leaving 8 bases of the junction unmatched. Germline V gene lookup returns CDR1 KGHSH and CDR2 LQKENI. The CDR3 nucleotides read TGTGCCAGCTCACGTATGGACAGGGTCGGAGAGACCCAGTACTTC. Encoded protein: CASSRMDRVGETQYF. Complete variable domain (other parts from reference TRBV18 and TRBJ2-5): NAGVMQNPRHLVRRRGQEARLRCSPMKGHSHVYWYRQLPEEGLKFMVYLQKENIIDESGMPKERFSAEFPKEGPSILRIQQVVRGDSAAYFCASSRMDRVGETQYFGPGTRLLVL.

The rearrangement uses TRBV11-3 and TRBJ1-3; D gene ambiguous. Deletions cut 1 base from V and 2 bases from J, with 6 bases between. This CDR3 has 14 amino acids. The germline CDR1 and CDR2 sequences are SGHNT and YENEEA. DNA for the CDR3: TGTGCCAGCAGCTTAGGCGGGGCTGGAAACACCATATATTTT. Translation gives CASSLGGAGNTIYF.